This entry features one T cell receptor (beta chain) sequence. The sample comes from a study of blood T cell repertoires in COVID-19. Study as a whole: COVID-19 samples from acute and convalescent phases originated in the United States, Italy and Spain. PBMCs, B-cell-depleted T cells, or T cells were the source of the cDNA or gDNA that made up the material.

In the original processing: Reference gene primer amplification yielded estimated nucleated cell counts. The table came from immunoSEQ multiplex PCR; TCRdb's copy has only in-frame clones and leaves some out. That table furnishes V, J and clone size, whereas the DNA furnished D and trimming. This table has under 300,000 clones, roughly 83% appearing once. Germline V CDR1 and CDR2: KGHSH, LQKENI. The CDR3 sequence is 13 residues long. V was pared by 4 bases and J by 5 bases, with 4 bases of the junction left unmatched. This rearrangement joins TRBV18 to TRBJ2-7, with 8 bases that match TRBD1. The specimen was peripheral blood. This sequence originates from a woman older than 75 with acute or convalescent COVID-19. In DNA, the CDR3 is TGTGCCAGCTCACTCCTGGACAGGGACGAGCAGTACTTC. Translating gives CASSLLDRDEQYF.